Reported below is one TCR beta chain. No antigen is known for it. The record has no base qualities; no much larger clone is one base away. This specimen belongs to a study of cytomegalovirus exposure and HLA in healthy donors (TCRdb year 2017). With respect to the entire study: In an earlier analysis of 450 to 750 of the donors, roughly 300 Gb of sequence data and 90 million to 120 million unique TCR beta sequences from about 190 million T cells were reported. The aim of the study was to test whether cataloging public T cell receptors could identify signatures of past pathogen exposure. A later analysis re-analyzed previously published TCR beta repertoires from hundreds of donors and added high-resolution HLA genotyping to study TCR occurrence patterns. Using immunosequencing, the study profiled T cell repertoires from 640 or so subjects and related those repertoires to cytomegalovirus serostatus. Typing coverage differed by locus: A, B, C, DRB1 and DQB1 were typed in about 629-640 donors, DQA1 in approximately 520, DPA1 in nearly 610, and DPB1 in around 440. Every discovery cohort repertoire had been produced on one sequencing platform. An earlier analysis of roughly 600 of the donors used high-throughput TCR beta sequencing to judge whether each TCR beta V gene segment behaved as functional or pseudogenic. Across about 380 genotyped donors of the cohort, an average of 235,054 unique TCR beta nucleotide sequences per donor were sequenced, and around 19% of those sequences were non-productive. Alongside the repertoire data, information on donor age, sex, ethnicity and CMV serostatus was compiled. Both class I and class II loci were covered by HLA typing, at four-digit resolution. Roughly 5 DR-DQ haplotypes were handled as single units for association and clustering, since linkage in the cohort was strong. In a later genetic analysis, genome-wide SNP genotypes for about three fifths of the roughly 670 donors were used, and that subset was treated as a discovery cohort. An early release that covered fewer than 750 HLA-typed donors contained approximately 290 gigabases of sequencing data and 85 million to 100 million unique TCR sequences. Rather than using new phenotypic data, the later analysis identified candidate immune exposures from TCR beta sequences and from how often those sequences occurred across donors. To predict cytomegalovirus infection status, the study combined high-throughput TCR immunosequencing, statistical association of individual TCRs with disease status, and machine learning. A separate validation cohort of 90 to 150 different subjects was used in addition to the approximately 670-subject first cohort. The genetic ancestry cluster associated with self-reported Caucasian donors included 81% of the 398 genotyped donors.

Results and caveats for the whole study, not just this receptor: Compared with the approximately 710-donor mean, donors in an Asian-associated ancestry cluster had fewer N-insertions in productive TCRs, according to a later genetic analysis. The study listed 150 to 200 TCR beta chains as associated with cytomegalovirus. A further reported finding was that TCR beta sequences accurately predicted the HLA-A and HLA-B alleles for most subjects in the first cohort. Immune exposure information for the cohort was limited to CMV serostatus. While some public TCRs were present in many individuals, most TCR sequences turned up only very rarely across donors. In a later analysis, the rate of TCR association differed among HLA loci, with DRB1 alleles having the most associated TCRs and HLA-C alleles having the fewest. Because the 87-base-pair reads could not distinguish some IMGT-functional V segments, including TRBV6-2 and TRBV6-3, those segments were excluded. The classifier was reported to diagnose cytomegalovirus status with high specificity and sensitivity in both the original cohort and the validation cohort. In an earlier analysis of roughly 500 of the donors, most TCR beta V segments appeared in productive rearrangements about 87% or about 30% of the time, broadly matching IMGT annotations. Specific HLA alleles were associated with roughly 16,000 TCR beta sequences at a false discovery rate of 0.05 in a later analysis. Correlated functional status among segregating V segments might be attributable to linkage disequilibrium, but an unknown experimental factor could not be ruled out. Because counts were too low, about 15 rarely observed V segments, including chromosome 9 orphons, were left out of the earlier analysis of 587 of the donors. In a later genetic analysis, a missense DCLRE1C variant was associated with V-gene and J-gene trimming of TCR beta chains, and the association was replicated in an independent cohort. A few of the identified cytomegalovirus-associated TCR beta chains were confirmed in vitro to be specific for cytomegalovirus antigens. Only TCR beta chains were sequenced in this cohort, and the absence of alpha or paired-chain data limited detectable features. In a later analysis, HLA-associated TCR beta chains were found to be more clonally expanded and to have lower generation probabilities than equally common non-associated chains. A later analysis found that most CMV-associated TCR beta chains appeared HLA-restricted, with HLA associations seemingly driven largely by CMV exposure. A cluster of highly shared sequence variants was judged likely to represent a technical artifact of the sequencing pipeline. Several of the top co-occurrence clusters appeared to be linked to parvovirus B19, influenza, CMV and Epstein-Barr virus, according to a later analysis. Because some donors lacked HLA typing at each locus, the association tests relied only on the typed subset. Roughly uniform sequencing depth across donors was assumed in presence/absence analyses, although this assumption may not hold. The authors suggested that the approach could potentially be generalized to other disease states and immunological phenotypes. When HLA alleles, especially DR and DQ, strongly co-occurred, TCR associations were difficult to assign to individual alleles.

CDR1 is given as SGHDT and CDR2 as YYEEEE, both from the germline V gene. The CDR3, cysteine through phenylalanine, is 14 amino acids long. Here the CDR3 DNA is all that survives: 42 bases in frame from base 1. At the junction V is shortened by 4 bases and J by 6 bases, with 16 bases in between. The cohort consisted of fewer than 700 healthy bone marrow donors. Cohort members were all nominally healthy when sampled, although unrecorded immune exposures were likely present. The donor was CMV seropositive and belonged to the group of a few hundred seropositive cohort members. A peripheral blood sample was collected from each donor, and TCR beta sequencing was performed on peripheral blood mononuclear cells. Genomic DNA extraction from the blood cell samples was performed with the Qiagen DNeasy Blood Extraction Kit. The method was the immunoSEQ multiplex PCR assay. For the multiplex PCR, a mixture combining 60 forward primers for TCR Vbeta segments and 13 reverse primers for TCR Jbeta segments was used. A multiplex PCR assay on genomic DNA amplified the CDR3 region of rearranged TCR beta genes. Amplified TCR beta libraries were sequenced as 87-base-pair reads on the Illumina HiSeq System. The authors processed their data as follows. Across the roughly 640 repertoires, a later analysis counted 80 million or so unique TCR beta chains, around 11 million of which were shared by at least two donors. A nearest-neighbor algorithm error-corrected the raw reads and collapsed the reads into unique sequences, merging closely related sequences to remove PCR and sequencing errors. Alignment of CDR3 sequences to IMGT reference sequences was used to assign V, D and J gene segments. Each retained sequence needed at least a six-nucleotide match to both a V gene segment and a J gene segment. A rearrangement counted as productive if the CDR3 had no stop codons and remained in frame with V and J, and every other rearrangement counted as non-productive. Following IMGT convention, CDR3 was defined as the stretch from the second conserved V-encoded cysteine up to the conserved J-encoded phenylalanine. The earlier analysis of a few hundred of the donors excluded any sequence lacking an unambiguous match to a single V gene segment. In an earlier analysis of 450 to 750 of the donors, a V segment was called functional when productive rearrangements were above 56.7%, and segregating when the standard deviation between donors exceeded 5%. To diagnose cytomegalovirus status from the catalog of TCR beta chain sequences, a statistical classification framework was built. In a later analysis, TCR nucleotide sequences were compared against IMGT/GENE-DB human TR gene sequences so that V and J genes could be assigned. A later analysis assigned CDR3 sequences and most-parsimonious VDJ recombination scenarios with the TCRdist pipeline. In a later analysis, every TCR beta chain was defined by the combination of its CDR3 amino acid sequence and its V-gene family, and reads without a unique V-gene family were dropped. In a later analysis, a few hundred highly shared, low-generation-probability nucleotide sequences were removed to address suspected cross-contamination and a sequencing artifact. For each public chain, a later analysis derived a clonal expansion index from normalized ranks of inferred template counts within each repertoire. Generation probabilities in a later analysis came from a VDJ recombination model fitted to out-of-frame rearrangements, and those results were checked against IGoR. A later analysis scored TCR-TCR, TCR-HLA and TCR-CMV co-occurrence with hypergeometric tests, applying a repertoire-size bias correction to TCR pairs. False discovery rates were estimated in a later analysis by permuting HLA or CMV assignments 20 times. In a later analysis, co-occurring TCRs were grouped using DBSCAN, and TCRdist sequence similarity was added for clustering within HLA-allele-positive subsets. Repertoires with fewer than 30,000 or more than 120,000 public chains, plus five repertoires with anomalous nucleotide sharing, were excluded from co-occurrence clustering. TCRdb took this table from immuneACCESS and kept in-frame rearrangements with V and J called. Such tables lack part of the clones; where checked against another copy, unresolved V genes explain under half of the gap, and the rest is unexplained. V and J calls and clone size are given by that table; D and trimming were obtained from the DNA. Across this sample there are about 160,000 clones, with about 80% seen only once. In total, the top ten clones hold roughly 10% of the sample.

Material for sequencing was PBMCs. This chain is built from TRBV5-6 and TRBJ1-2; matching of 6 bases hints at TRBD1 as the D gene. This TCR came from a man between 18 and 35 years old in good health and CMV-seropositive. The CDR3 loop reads CASSHQQGRHGYTF. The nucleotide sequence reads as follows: TGTGCCAGCAGCCACCAACAGGGCCGCCATGGCTACACCTTC.